This T cell receptor beta chain was captured in a study of blood T cell repertoires in COVID-19. About the research overall: T cells, B-cell-depleted T cells, or PBMCs supplied cDNA or gDNA.

Seattle enrolled patients during active infection and tracked them longitudinally. After removal of 3 bases from V and 5 bases from J, the junction contained 6 bases not matched to a gene. The CDR3 spans 14 residues. Per germline, CDR1 LNHDA and CDR2 SQIVND (reference sequence). Generated by immunoSEQ multiplex PCR, the TCRdb table keeps only in-frame clones and is missing some. Of nearly 50,000 clones listed, around 86% were seen once; the top ten hold about 2.8%. Sequences were obtained from peripheral blood. This TCR came from a woman of 80 years or more with COVID-19, enrolled during active disease. The chain couples TRBV19 to TRBJ1-2, with 7 bases fitting TRBD1. CDR3 protein: CASSMKGALYGYTF. CDR3 DNA sequence: TGTGCCAGTAGTATGAAGGGGGCGTTATATGGCTACACCTTC.